This T cell receptor beta chain was documented in a study of radiotherapy plus CTLA-4 blockade in lung cancer. Study background: Overall, around 18% of patients showed an objective response, while over 25% attained disease control.

The study's findings and limits: In blood, after radiotherapy plus ipilimumab, tumor-derived TCR clones expanded. Response was reportedly best predicted by early blood T cell clone dynamics, with interferon-beta.

A word on this clone: Its antigen is not identified.

Clones were read by immunoSEQ multiplex PCR, and TCRdb kept only the in-frame ones, dropping some. The table has some 51,000 clones, about three quarters seen once. With 0 bases clipped from V and 2 bases from J, the junction kept 3 bases outside the gene matches. Germline V gene data show CDR1 as SGHVS and CDR2 as FQNEAQ. The CDR3 spans 16 residues. The receptor was derived from a human donor with non-small cell lung cancer whose response to radiotherapy plus ipilimumab could not be evaluated. The sequences come from peripheral blood, collected from a patient treated with radiotherapy plus ipilimumab. This chain joins TRBV7-8 and TRBJ2-3; 9 positions match TRBD2. The CDR3 DNA reads TGTGCCAGCAGCTTAGCGGTAGCGGGGGACACAGATACGCAGTATTTT. Protein product: CASSLAVAGDTDTQYF.